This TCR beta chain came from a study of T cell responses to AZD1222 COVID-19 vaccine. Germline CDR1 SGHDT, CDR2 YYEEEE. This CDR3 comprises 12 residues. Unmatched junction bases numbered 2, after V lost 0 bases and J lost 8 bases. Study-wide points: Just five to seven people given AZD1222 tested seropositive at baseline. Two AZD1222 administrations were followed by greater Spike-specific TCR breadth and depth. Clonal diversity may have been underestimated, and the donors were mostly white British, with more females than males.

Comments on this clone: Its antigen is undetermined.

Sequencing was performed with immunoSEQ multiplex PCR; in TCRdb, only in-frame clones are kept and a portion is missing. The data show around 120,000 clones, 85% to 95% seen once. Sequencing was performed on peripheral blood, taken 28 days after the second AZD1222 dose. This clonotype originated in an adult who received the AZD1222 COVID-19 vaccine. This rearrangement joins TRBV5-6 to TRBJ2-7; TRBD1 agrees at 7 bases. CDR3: CASSLVQGKQYF. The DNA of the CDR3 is TGTGCCAGCAGCTTGGTACAGGGGAAGCAGTACTTC.